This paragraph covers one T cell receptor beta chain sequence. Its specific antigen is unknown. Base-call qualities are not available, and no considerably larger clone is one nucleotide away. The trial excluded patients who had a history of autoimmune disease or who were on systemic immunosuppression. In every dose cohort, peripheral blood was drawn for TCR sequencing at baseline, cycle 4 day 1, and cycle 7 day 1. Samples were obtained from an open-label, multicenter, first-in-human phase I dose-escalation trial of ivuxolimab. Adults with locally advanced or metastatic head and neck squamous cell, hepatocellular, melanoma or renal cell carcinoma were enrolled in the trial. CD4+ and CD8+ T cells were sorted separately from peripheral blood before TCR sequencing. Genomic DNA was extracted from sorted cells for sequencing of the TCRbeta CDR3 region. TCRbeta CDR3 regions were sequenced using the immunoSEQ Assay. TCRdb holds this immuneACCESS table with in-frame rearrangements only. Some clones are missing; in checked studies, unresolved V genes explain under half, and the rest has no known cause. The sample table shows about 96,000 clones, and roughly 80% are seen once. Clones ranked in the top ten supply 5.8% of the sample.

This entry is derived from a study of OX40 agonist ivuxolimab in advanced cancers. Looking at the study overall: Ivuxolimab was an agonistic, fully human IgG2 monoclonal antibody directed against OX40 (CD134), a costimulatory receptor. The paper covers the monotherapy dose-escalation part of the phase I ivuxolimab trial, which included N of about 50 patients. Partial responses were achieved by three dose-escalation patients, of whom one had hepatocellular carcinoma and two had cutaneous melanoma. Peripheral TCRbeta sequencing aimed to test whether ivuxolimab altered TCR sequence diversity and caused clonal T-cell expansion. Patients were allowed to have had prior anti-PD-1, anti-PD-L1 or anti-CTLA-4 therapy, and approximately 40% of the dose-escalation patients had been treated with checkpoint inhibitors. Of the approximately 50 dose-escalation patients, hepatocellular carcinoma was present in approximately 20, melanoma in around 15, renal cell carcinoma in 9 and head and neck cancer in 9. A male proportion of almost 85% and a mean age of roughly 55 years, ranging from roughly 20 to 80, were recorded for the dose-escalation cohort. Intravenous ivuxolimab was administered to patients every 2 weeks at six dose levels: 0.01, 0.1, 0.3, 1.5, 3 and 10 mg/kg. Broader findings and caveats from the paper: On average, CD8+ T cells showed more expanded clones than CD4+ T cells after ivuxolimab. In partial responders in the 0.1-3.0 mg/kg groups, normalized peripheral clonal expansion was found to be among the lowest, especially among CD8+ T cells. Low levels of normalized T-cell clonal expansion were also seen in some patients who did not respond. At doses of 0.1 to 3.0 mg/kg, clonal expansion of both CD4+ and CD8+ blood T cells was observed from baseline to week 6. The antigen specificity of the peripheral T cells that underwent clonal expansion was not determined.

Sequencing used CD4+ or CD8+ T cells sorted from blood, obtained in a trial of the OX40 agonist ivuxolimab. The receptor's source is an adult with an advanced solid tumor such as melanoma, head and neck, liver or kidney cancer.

This receptor has the CDR3 CASSPQNGVMNTEAFF. The DNA is TGTGCCAGCTCACCACAGAACGGGGTGATGAACACTGAAGCTTTCTTT. The chain employs TRBV18 and TRBJ1-1; the D gene remains uncertain. Based on the germline V gene, the CDR1 and CDR2 sequences are KGHSH and LQKENI. The CDR3 spans 16 residues, from the cysteine through the phenylalanine. The entry retains the CDR3 DNA only, 48 bases that are in frame from base 1. V is pared back by 1 base and J by 0 bases, with 12 bases lying between the germline termini.